This entry concerns a single T cell receptor beta chain. The sample comes from a study of blood T cell repertoires in COVID-19. Study information: Collection of acute and convalescent COVID-19 samples took place in the United States, Italy and Spain. PBMCs, B-cell-depleted T cells, or T cells provided the cDNA or gDNA that made up the material.

Authors' methods: Reference gene primer amplification yielded estimated nucleated cell counts. TCRdb's table, derived via immunoSEQ multiplex PCR, lists solely in-frame clones and lacks some. That table is the source of V, J and clone size, and D and trimming were worked out from the DNA. Among roughly 260,000 clones listed, roughly 87% were seen once. V shed 5 bases and J 7 bases; nucleotides not matched to a gene: 5. CDR3 size: 14 residues. Germline assignment: CDR1 SGHKS and CDR2 YYEKEE (reference sequence). Sequencing used peripheral blood. The rearrangement uses TRBV5-5 and TRBJ1-4; 10 bases are a match to TRBD1. The clonotype was recovered from a woman aged 45 to 65 who had recovered from COVID-19. The CDR3 loop reads CASRRGTGVEKLFF. CDR3 nucleotide sequence: TGTGCCAGCAGACGGGGGACAGGGGTTGAAAAACTGTTTTTT.